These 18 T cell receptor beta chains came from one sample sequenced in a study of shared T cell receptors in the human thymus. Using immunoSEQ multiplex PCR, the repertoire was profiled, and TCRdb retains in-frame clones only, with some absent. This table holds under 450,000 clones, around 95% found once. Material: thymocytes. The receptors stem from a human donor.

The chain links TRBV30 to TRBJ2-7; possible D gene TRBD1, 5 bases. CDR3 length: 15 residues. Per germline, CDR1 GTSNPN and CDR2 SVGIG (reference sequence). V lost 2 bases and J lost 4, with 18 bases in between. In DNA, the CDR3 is TGTGCCTGGAGTCTCGACAGCAGTAAAGTATACGAGCAGTACTTC. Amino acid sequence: CAWSLDSSKVYEQYF.

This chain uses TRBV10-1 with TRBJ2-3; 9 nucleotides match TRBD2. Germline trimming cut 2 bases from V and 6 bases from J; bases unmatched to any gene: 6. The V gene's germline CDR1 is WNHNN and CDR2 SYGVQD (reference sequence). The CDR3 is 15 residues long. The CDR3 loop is CASSEAGGPTDTQYF. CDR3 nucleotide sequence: TGCGCCAGCAGTGAGGCGGGAGGGCCTACGGATACGCAGTATTTT.

The CDR3 loop is CASEVVGGRALYYGYTF. The CDR3 DNA reads as TGTGCCAGCGAAGTTGTCGGGGGCCGAGCCCTTTACTATGGCTACACCTTC. The gene calls are TRBV21-1 and TRBJ1-2. TRBV21-1 is tagged as a pseudogene. This CDR3 contains 17 residues.

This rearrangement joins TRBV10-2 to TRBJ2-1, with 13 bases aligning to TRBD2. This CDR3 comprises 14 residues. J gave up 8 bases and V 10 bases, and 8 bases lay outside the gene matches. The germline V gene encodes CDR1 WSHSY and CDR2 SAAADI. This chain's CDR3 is CATYTSGRAYEQFF. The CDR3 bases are TGCGCCACCTATACTAGCGGGAGGGCCTATGAGCAGTTCTTC.

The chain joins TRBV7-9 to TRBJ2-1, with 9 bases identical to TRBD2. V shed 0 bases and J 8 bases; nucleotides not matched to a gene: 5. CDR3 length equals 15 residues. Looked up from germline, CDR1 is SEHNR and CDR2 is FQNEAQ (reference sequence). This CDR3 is CASSLASGRRDEQFF. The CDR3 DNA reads TGTGCCAGCAGCTTAGCTAGCGGGAGAAGAGATGAGCAGTTCTTC.

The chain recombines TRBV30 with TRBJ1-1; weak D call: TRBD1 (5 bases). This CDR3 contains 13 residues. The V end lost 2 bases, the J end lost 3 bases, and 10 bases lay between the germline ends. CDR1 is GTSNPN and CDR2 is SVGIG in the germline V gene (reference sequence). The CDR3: CAWSRGGDTEAFF. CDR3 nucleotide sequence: TGTGCCTGGAGTCGGGGGGGGGACACTGAAGCTTTCTTT.

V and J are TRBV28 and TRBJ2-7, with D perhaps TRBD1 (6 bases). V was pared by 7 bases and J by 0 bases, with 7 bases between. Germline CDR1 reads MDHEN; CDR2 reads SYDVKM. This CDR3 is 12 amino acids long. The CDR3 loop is CASTDSSYEQYF. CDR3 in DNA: TGTGCCAGCACGGACAGCTCCTACGAGCAGTACTTC.

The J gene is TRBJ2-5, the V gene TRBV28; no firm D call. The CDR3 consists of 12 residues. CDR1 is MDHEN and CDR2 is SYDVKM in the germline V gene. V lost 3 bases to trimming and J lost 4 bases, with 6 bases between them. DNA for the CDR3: TGTGCCAGCAGTTTGAACCCAGAGACCCAGTACTTC. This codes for CASSLNPETQYF.

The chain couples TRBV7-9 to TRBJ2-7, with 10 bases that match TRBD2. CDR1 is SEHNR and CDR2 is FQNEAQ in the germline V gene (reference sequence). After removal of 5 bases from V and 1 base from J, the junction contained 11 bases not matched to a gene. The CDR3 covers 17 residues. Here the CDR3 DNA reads TGTGCCAGCAGCCCCCCTAGCGGGAGAGTTCCGTCCTACGAGCAGTACTTC. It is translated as CASSPPSGRVPSYEQYF.

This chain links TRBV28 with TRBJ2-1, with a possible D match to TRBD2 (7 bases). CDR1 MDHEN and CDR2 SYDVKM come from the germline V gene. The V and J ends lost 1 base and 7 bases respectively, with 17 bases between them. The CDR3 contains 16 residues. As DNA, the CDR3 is TGTGCCAGCAGTTTATTAGGGGGAGGGCCAAGTAATGAGCAGTTCTTC. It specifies CASSLLGGGPSNEQFF.

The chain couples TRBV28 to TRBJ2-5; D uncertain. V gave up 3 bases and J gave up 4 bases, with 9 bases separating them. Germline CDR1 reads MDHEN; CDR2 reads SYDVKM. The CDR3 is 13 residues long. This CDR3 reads CASSFPLSETQYF. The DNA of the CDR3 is TGTGCCAGCAGTTTCCCCCTCTCAGAGACCCAGTACTTC.

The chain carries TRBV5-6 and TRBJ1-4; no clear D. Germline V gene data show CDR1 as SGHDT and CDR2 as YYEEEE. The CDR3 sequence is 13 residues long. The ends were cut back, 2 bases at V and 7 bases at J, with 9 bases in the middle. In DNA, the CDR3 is TGTGCCAGCAGCTTTCACAGAAGTGAAAAACTGTTTTTT. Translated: CASSFHRSEKLFF.

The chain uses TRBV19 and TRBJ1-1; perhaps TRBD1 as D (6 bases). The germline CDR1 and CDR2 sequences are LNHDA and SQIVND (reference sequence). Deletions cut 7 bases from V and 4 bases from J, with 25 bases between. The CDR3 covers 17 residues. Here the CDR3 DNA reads TGTGCCAGTAAACTCCGGGACACCTTACTTTCCGGCACTGAAGCTTTCTTT. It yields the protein CASKLRDTLLSGTEAFF.

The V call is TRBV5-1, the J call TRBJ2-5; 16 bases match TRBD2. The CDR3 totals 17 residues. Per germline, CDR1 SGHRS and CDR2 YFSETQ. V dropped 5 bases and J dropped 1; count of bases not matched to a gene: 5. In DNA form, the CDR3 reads TGCGCCAGCAGAAAGGGACTAGCGGGAGGGATCCAAGAGACCCAGTACTTC. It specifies CASRKGLAGGIQETQYF.

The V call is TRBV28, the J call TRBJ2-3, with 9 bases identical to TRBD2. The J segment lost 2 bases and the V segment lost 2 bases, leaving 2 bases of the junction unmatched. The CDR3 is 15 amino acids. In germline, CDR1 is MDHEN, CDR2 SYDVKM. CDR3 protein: CASSLLAGTTDTQYF. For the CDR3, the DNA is TGTGCCAGCAGTTTACTAGCGGGGACCACAGATACGCAGTATTTT.

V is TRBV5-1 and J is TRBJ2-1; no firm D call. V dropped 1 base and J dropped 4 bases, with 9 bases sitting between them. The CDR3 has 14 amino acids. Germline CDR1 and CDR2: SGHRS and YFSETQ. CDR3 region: CASSLTVPYNEQFF. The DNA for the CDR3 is TGCGCCAGCAGCTTGACGGTACCATACAATGAGCAGTTCTTC.

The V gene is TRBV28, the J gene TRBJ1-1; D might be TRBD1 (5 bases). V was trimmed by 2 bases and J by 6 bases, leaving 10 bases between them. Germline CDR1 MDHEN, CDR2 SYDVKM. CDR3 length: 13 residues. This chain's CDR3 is CASSLPGGPEAFF. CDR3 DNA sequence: TGTGCCAGCAGTTTACCGGGGGGACCTGAAGCTTTCTTT.

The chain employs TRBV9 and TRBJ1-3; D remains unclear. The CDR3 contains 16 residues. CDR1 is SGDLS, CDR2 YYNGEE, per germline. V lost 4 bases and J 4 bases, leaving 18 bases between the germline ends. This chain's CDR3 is CASSSSNQALGNTIYF. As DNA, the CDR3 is TGTGCCAGCAGCTCAAGTAATCAGGCCCTCGGAAACACCATATATTTT. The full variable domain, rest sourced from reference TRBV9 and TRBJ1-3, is DSGVTQTPKHLITATGQRVTLRCSPRSGDLSVYWYQQSLDQGLQFLIQYYNGEERAKGNILERFSAQQFPDLHSELNLSSLELGDSALYFCASSSSNQALGNTIYFGEGSWLTVV.